Listed below are T cell receptor beta chains from one sample, sequenced in a study of T-cell memory formation after mild COVID-19. TCRdb called the 5' RACE reads again in MiXCR, with one record for every CDR3 protein. The sample lists about 290,000 distinct CDR3 sequences, roughly 17% seen once, with roughly 23% in the top ten. The sequenced sample consisted of PBMCs or a T cell subset sorted from them (not recorded which). These receptors all come from a man between 18 and 29 years old who had mild COVID-19 (a few samples of this study predate the infection). Cell type and time point are not known. Each CDR3 is given with its conserved first and last residue. The D gene is left open where the match is weak. Size tells how often a clone was seen (once, few, many) or the class of an expanded clone, and some rows leave it out.

V gene: TRBV12-3/TRBV12-4; clone size: few; J gene: TRBJ2-3; D gene: -; CDR3 DNA: TGTGCCATCACCCACAGGGGAGGGACAGATACGCAGTATTTT; CDR3 protein: CAITHRGGTDTQYF
V gene: TRBV5-1; clone size: many; J gene: TRBJ2-5; D gene: TRBD2; CDR3 DNA: TGCGCCAGCAGCTTGGGGTCTAGCGGCCAAGAGACCCAGTACTTC; CDR3 protein: CASSLGSSGQETQYF
V gene: TRBV4-2; clone size: few; J gene: TRBJ2-5; D gene: -; CDR3 DNA: TGTGCCAGCAGCCCCGAATTGGGGGCGGGGGAGACCCAGTACTTC; CDR3 protein: CASSPELGAGETQYF
V gene: TRBV7-2; clone size: -; J gene: TRBJ2-5; D gene: TRBD1; CDR3 DNA: TGTGCCAGCAGCCGATCTTCGACAGGGGGGGGAGAGACCCAGTACTTC; CDR3 protein: CASSRSSTGGGETQYF
V gene: TRBV12-3/TRBV12-4; clone size: few; J gene: TRBJ1-3; D gene: -; CDR3 DNA: TGTGCCAGCAGCCTACAGGGAAACACCATATATTTT; CDR3 protein: CASSLQGNTIYF
V gene: TRBV15; clone size: -; J gene: TRBJ1-2; D gene: -; CDR3 DNA: TGTGCCACCAGCACTCTGACAAACTATGGCTACACCTTC; CDR3 protein: CATSTLTNYGYTF
V gene: TRBV7-2; clone size: -; J gene: TRBJ1-2; D gene: -; CDR3 DNA: TGTGCCAGCAGCCCCGGCGGGGGGTCCAACTATGGCTACACCTTC; CDR3 protein: CASSPGGGSNYGYTF
V gene: TRBV7-3; clone size: many; J gene: TRBJ2-6; D gene: -; CDR3 DNA: TGTGCCAGCAGCACCCAACAGGGCCCTGGGGCCAACGTCCTGACTTTC; CDR3 protein: CASSTQQGPGANVLTF
V gene: TRBV5-1; clone size: -; J gene: TRBJ2-1; D gene: TRBD1; CDR3 DNA: TGCGCCAGCAGCCAGACAGGGGCTGGGTACAATGAGCAGTTCTTC; CDR3 protein: CASSQTGAGYNEQFF
V gene: TRBV10-1; clone size: -; J gene: TRBJ2-4; D gene: TRBD2; CDR3 DNA: TGCGCCAGCAGTCTAGCGGACTCACCCGGGGACATTCAGTACTTC; CDR3 protein: CASSLADSPGDIQYF
V gene: TRBV5-1; clone size: few; J gene: TRBJ2-5; D gene: -; CDR3 DNA: TGCGCCAGCAGCCCGGGGGCTAGCGGAGGGGAGACCCAGTACTTC; CDR3 protein: CASSPGASGGETQYF
V gene: TRBV4-1; clone size: few; J gene: TRBJ1-1; D gene: -; CDR3 DNA: TGCGCCAGCAGCCAAGATAGGTGGGAAGGGACTGAAGCTTTCTTT; CDR3 protein: CASSQDRWEGTEAFF
V gene: TRBV7-8; clone size: few; J gene: TRBJ2-2; D gene: TRBD2; CDR3 DNA: TGTGCCAGCAGTTCCAAGGGGAGGGACACCGGGGAGCTGTTTTTT; CDR3 protein: CASSSKGRDTGELFF
V gene: TRBV6-6; clone size: -; J gene: TRBJ2-5; D gene: -; CDR3 DNA: TGTGCCAGCAGCCCCAGACAGGAGGGGACCCAGTACTTC; CDR3 protein: CASSPRQEGTQYF
V gene: TRBV5-5; clone size: -; J gene: TRBJ1-2; D gene: -; CDR3 DNA: TGTGCCAGCAGCTTGGATGGCAGGGCGTATGGCTACACCTTC; CDR3 protein: CASSLDGRAYGYTF
V gene: TRBV4-3; clone size: few; J gene: TRBJ1-1; D gene: TRBD1; CDR3 DNA: TGCGCCAGCAGCCAAGGATCAGGGGGAGGCACTGAAGCTTTCTTT; CDR3 protein: CASSQGSGGGTEAFF
V gene: TRBV5-1; clone size: few; J gene: TRBJ2-5; D gene: -; CDR3 DNA: TGCGCCAGCAGTAATAACCGAGAAGAGACCCAGTACTTC; CDR3 protein: CASSNNREETQYF
V gene: TRBV24-1; clone size: -; J gene: TRBJ2-1; D gene: -; CDR3 DNA: TGTGCCACCAGTGGGGGGACGAGCTCCTACAATGAGCAGTTCTTC; CDR3 protein: CATSGGTSSYNEQFF
V gene: TRBV6-5; clone size: -; J gene: TRBJ1-2; D gene: TRBD1; CDR3 DNA: TGTGCCAGCAGGCGCAGGGGCAGGGGGGCTAACTATGGCTACACCTTC; CDR3 protein: CASRRRGRGANYGYTF
V gene: TRBV5-1; clone size: -; J gene: TRBJ1-3; D gene: -; CDR3 DNA: TGCGCCAGCAGCTTAGAGAGCTCTGGAAACACCATATATTTT; CDR3 protein: CASSLESSGNTIYF
V gene: TRBV19; clone size: few; J gene: TRBJ1-5; D gene: -; CDR3 DNA: TGTGCCAGTATGAGTCTGGGCGGCCGGTACAATCAGCCCCAGCATTTT; CDR3 protein: CASMSLGGRYNQPQHF
V gene: TRBV20-1; clone size: -; J gene: TRBJ1-1; D gene: TRBD1; CDR3 DNA: TGCAGTGCTAGAGATCTTGGGACAGGGGCCCTGAACACTGAAGCTTTCTTT; CDR3 protein: CSARDLGTGALNTEAFF
V gene: TRBV13; clone size: -; J gene: TRBJ1-3; D gene: -; CDR3 DNA: TGTGCCAGCAGCCTAGGGAGAGCCTCTGGAAACACCATATATTTT; CDR3 protein: CASSLGRASGNTIYF
V gene: TRBV28; clone size: few; J gene: TRBJ1-4; D gene: -; CDR3 DNA: TGTGCCAGCAGTTTGTACAGCAGCCGAGAAAAACTGTTTTTT; CDR3 protein: CASSLYSSREKLFF
V gene: TRBV7-2; clone size: -; J gene: TRBJ1-4; D gene: TRBD1; CDR3 DNA: TGTGCCAGCAGCTCGCACAGGGGGCGTGAAGAAAAACTGTTTTTT; CDR3 protein: CASSSHRGREEKLFF
V gene: TRBV20-1; clone size: -; J gene: TRBJ2-1; D gene: -; CDR3 DNA: TGCAGTGCCCCCCCGGGACTGGGGCTCTTTGAGCAGTTCTTC; CDR3 protein: CSAPPGLGLFEQFF
V gene: TRBV29-1; clone size: few; J gene: TRBJ2-7; D gene: -; CDR3 DNA: TGCAGCGTTGTAGAGTACGAGCAGTACTTC; CDR3 protein: CSVVEYEQYF
V gene: TRBV14; clone size: few; J gene: TRBJ2-1; D gene: TRBD1; CDR3 DNA: TGTGCCAGCAGCCAAGCCTCCATCCCGGGACAGTACAATGAGCAGTTCTTC; CDR3 protein: CASSQASIPGQYNEQFF
V gene: TRBV6-2/TRBV6-3; clone size: many; J gene: TRBJ1-5; D gene: -; CDR3 DNA: TGTGCCAGCAGCCCAATCCCGACTCGGGGGGTTTATCAGCCCCAGCATTTT; CDR3 protein: CASSPIPTRGVYQPQHF
V gene: TRBV5-5; clone size: few; J gene: TRBJ2-5; D gene: TRBD1; CDR3 DNA: TGTGCCAGCAGCTGGGGGACAGCACAAGAGACCCAGTACTTC; CDR3 protein: CASSWGTAQETQYF
V gene: TRBV20-1; clone size: -; J gene: TRBJ1-1; D gene: -; CDR3 DNA: TGCAGTGCCCCCAACGGTAGGGGCCGGAACACTGAAGCTTTCTTT; CDR3 protein: CSAPNGRGRNTEAFF
V gene: TRBV12-3/TRBV12-4; clone size: -; J gene: TRBJ2-3; D gene: TRBD2; CDR3 DNA: TGTGCCAGCAGTCACCCACCTAGCGGGGGGTCCACAGATACGCAGTATTTT; CDR3 protein: CASSHPPSGGSTDTQYF
V gene: TRBV5-4; clone size: -; J gene: TRBJ1-2; D gene: TRBD1; CDR3 DNA: TGTGCCAGCAGCCGAGACAGGGGGCAGTACGATGGCTACACCTTC; CDR3 protein: CASSRDRGQYDGYTF
V gene: TRBV3-1; clone size: few; J gene: TRBJ2-7; D gene: -; CDR3 DNA: TGTGCCAGCAGCCTCCGCGGGGGCCCCTACGAGCAGTACTTC; CDR3 protein: CASSLRGGPYEQYF
V gene: TRBV9; clone size: few; J gene: TRBJ2-5; D gene: -; CDR3 DNA: TGTGCCAGCAGCGTAGGGGCAGGGGCGGGTGAGACCCAGTACTTC; CDR3 protein: CASSVGAGAGETQYF
V gene: TRBV5-1; clone size: few; J gene: TRBJ2-3; D gene: -; CDR3 DNA: TGCGCCAGCAGAGAGGAGGGATCCACAGATACGCAGTATTTT; CDR3 protein: CASREEGSTDTQYF
V gene: TRBV9; clone size: -; J gene: TRBJ2-1; D gene: -; CDR3 DNA: TGTGCCAGCAGCGCCAGGGGACGGAGACCCGAAAATGAGCAGTTCTTC; CDR3 protein: CASSARGRRPENEQFF
V gene: TRBV5-1; clone size: few; J gene: TRBJ1-1; D gene: TRBD1; CDR3 DNA: TGCGCCAGCAGCCTCTCCGGGACAGCTATGAACACTGAAGCTTTCTTT; CDR3 protein: CASSLSGTAMNTEAFF
V gene: TRBV5-1; clone size: -; J gene: TRBJ2-1; D gene: -; CDR3 DNA: TGCGCCAGCAGCGTGGGGGCTGACAATGAGCAGTTCTTC; CDR3 protein: CASSVGADNEQFF
V gene: TRBV6-5; clone size: -; J gene: TRBJ1-6; D gene: -; CDR3 DNA: TGTGCCAGCAGTTACTCTCCGGGGGCAACCAATTCACCCCTCCACTTT; CDR3 protein: CASSYSPGATNSPLHF